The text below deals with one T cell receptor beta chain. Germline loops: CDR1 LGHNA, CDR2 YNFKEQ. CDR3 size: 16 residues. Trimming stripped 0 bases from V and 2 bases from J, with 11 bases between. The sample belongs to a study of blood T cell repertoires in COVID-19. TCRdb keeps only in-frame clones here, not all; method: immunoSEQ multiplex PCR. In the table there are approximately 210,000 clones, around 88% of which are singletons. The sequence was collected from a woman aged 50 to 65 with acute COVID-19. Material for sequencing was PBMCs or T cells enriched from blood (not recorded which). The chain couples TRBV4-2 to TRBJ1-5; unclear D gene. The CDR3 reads CASSQEYAGGNQPQHF. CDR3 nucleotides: TGTGCCAGCAGCCAAGAGTATGCGGGAGGCAATCAGCCCCAGCATTTT.